A selection of T cell receptor beta chains follows, all from one sample in a study of T cell responses to AZD1222 COVID-19 vaccine. Sequencing was performed with immunoSEQ multiplex PCR; in TCRdb, only in-frame clones are kept and a portion is missing. This table has around 140,000 clones, 93% appearing once. Source: peripheral blood, taken on day 0 of AZD1222 vaccination. The receptors here all came from an adult in good health. CDR3s include the opening cysteine and the closing phenylalanine or tryptophan. D genes are given only for firm matches. Not every row has a clone size; where given, it reads once, few, many or a size class.

v_gene,d_gene,abundance,j_gene,CDR3nt,CDR3aa
TRBV2,TRBD2,NA,TRBJ2-1,TGTGCCAGAACTGGACTAGCGGGTTCCTACAATGAGCAGTTCTTC,CARTGLAGSYNEQFF
TRBV6-6,NA,NA,TRBJ1-1,TGTGCCAGCAGTTACATTGGGGTGGGCACTGAAGCTTTCTTT,CASSYIGVGTEAFF
TRBV5-4,NA,once,TRBJ1-1,TGTGCCAGCAGCTTGTCAGTGGGGACTGAAGCTTTCTTT,CASSLSVGTEAFF
TRBV24-1,NA,NA,TRBJ1-1,TGTGCCACCAGTGGGACGCAGACAGGCAACACTGAAGCTTTCTTT,CATSGTQTGNTEAFF
TRBV27,NA,NA,TRBJ1-2,TGTGCCAGCAGTTTATCCTCCTGGGGGGTGAATGGCTACACCTTC,CASSLSSWGVNGYTF
TRBV3-1/TRBV3-2,NA,NA,TRBJ2-7,TGTGCCAGCAGTCAGGGCAGCTCCTACGAGCAGTACTTC,CASSQGSSYEQYF
TRBV5-5,NA,NA,TRBJ1-1,TGTGCCAGCTTCGGGGGTGACAAAGCTTTCTTT,CASFGGDKAFF
TRBV25-1,TRBD1,NA,TRBJ1-6,TGTGCCAGCAGTGAGATCAATTTTGGGACAGAGTTTAATTCACCCCTCCACTTT,CASSEINFGTEFNSPLHF
TRBV9,NA,NA,TRBJ1-2,TGTGCCAGCAGCGTAGGAGCGGGGGGAGTGCCGTTAGGTAACTATGGCTACACCTTC,CASSVGAGGVPLGNYGYTF
TRBV18,NA,NA,TRBJ2-7,TGTGCCAGCTCACCACCGTCTGAGTACGAGCAGTACTTC,CASSPPSEYEQYF
TRBV27,NA,NA,TRBJ1-5,TGTGCCAGCAGTTGGGGAGGACTGTTAAAGGGCAATCAGCCCCAGCATTTT,CASSWGGLLKGNQPQHF
TRBV7-3,NA,once,TRBJ2-3,TGTGCCAGCAGCTCCGGCACACGGAGAGATACGCAGTATTTT,CASSSGTRRDTQYF
TRBV4-3,NA,NA,TRBJ2-1,TGCGCCAGCAGCCAAGATTTTGGGCGTGAGCAGTTCTTC,CASSQDFGREQFF
TRBV5-6,TRBD1,NA,TRBJ1-2,TGTGCCAGCAGCTACGGGACAGCCGATGGCTACACCTTC,CASSYGTADGYTF
TRBV12-3/TRBV12-4,NA,NA,TRBJ1-2,TGTGCCAGCAGTGGTTTAAACTATGGCTACACCTTC,CASSGLNYGYTF
TRBV30,TRBD2,NA,TRBJ2-3,TGTGCCTGGATAGGAACGTTAAGCAGGGAAGGAGGGGAGGGAGACACAGATACGCAGTATTTT,CAWIGTLSREGGEGDTDTQYF
TRBV11-1,NA,NA,TRBJ2-7,TGTGCCAGCAAAGCCCCGGGAGAGTCCGAGCAGTACTTC,CASKAPGESEQYF
TRBV30,TRBD1,NA,TRBJ1-4,TGTGCCTGGAGTCGGACAGGGGAGGAAAAACTGTTTTTT,CAWSRTGEEKLFF
TRBV19,NA,NA,TRBJ1-2,TGTGCCAGTAGTGCTGCATCTTCATCGGACTATGGCTACACCTTC,CASSAASSSDYGYTF
TRBV2,TRBD1,NA,TRBJ2-7,TGTGCCAGCAGTCGACAGGGGGCGGGTGGCTCCTACGAGCAGTACTTC,CASSRQGAGGSYEQYF
TRBV7-6,NA,NA,TRBJ2-3,TGTGCCAGCAGCTCAGAGGACGGAGATACGCAGTATTTT,CASSSEDGDTQYF
TRBV9,NA,NA,TRBJ2-1,TGTGCCAGCAGCGTAGAGTTAAGGAACAATGAGCAGTTCTTC,CASSVELRNNEQFF
TRBV2,TRBD1,NA,TRBJ1-5,TGTGCCAGCAGTGACAGGGGGTATAGCAATCAGCCCCAGCATTTT,CASSDRGYSNQPQHF
TRBV28,NA,NA,TRBJ2-7,TGTGCCAGCACAGTTCAAGATGGCGGGCGGCTCGAGCAGTACTTC,CASTVQDGGRLEQYF
TRBV28,NA,NA,TRBJ2-3,TGTGCCAGCAGCTCCGGGACCCCCACAGATACGCAGTATTTT,CASSSGTPTDTQYF
TRBV11-3,NA,NA,TRBJ2-2,TGTGCCAGCAGCTTAGATAGTACCAGGAGTGGAACCGGGGAGCTGTTTTTT,CASSLDSTRSGTGELFF
TRBV5-4,NA,NA,TRBJ2-1,TGTGCCAGCAGCTTGGACAATGAGCAGTTCTTC,CASSLDNEQFF
TRBV2,TRBD1,NA,TRBJ1-4,TGTGCCGGAAAGGGTGGGACAGGGGATGAAAAACTGTTTTTT,CAGKGGTGDEKLFF
TRBV7-2,TRBD2,NA,TRBJ2-1,TGTGCCAGCAGCTTAGCGGGAGGGCCGTTTGGTGAGCAGTTCTTC,CASSLAGGPFGEQFF
TRBV9,NA,NA,TRBJ1-3,TGTGCCAGCAGCGTAGAAACAGGAGCTGGAAACACCATATATTTT,CASSVETGAGNTIYF
TRBV19,NA,NA,TRBJ2-6,TGTGCCAGTAGTTTTCCCGGGGCCAACGTCCTGACTTTC,CASSFPGANVLTF
TRBV6-2/TRBV6-3,TRBD2,NA,TRBJ2-3,TGTGCCAGCAGTTCGGCCCTAGCGGGGGGCGGAGATACGCAGTATTTT,CASSSALAGGGDTQYF
TRBV19,NA,NA,TRBJ2-1,TGTGCCAGTAGTATCGGGCTCCCTTGGCCCTACAATGAGCAGTTCTTC,CASSIGLPWPYNEQFF
TRBV30,TRBD1,NA,TRBJ1-2,TGTGCCTGGAGGTCCCAGGGGGAGGGAGTTGGCTACACCTTC,CAWRSQGEGVGYTF
TRBV6-5,TRBD1,few,TRBJ1-1,TGTGCCAGCAGTTTCCTCACAGGGGAAGTTGAAGCTTTCTTT,CASSFLTGEVEAFF
TRBV28,NA,NA,TRBJ2-3,TGTGCCAGCACCTTCTGGGATACGCAGTATTTT,CASTFWDTQYF
TRBV6-2/TRBV6-3,NA,NA,TRBJ1-2,TGTGCCAGCAGTTATCGTCTCTATGGCTACACCTTC,CASSYRLYGYTF
TRBV24-1,TRBD1,NA,TRBJ2-5,TGTGCCACCAGTGATCTGGGTTTAGGGACAGGGGGCAGAGAGACCCAGTACTTC,CATSDLGLGTGGRETQYF
TRBV20-1,NA,few,TRBJ2-7,TGCAGTGCTAGAGAGGGAGACCCGTACTTC,CSAREGDPYF
TRBV5-5,NA,NA,TRBJ1-4,TGTGCCAGCAGCAGTACAGAGCTTCAGGAAAAACTGTTTTTT,CASSSTELQEKLFF
TRBV5-1,NA,once,TRBJ2-4,TGCGCCAGCAGCTTGGATCGGGGGCGCGAAAACATTCAGTACTTC,CASSLDRGRENIQYF
TRBV19,TRBD1,NA,TRBJ1-2,TGTGCCTCCTTAGACAGGGGTCGTAACTATGGCTACACCTTC,CASLDRGRNYGYTF
TRBV2,NA,NA,TRBJ1-4,TGTGCCAGCCGGCAGGGATGGAGTGAAAAACTGTTTTTT,CASRQGWSEKLFF
TRBV18,TRBD2,once,TRBJ2-3,TGTGCCAGCTCAACAACGACTAGCGGGAGAAGGGATACGCAGTATTTT,CASSTTTSGRRDTQYF
TRBV5-5,NA,NA,TRBJ1-5,TGTGCCAGCAGCTTGCTCCCCAGGGCGGAGAATCAGCCCCAGCATTTT,CASSLLPRAENQPQHF
TRBV5-5,NA,NA,TRBJ2-2,TGTGCCAGCAGCTTGGGGGCCACCGGGGAGCTGTTTTTT,CASSLGATGELFF
TRBV5-4,TRBD1,NA,TRBJ1-1,TGTGCCAGCACCGTGACAGGGCGGGAAGCTGAAGCTTTCTTT,CASTVTGREAEAFF
TRBV5-4,NA,NA,TRBJ1-3,TGTGCCAGCAGCGAACCAGCAACTGACTCTGGAAACACCATATATTTT,CASSEPATDSGNTIYF
TRBV5-5,NA,NA,TRBJ1-4,TGTGCCAGCAGCTTGCTTCGTGGACAGAACAATGAAAAACTGTTTTTT,CASSLLRGQNNEKLFF
TRBV7-9,NA,few,TRBJ2-7,TGTGCCAGCAGCTCTGAAGGCCGCACCTACGAGCAGTACTTC,CASSSEGRTYEQYF
TRBV30,TRBD1,NA,TRBJ1-4,TGTGCCTGGCTAACCGGGACAGGCGAAAAACTGTTTTTT,CAWLTGTGEKLFF
TRBV5-4,NA,NA,TRBJ1-6,TGTGCCAGCAGCTTAAGGGTGTCGGAAAATTCACCCCTCCACTTT,CASSLRVSENSPLHF
TRBV28,TRBD1,few,TRBJ1-3,TGTGCCAGCAGGCCCGACAGGGCCGGAGGAAACACCATATATTTT,CASRPDRAGGNTIYF
TRBV14,NA,NA,TRBJ1-1,TGTGCCAGCAGCAGTGGAACCGTCGCCGGCACTGAAGCTTTCTTT,CASSSGTVAGTEAFF
TRBV7-2,TRBD1,once,TRBJ2-7,TGTGCCAGCAGCTTAACAGGGGGGTTCGAGCAGTACTTC,CASSLTGGFEQYF
TRBV19,NA,NA,TRBJ1-6,TGTGCCAGTAGTATGGAGAGCAGGTTGGATTCACCCCTCCACTTT,CASSMESRLDSPLHF
TRBV6-5,NA,NA,TRBJ1-1,TGTGCCAGCAGGCCAGGGAGTCGGCTTGAAGCTTTCTTT,CASRPGSRLEAFF
TRBV24-1,NA,NA,TRBJ1-2,TGTGCCACCAGTGATTTGACGGGGTACGGAGGCTACACCTTC,CATSDLTGYGGYTF
TRBV12-2,NA,once,TRBJ2-3,TGTGCAAGTCGCCCTCATACGGAGCCCCCAGGGGCGCAGTATTTT,CASRPHTEPPGAQYF